The following is a T cell receptor beta chain sequence with its context. Its target antigen remains unknown. No base qualities exist here, and no much larger clone lies one base off it. There are 15 amino acids in the CDR3, from cysteine to phenylalanine inclusive. The sequence is cut down to CDR3 DNA, 45 bases in frame from base 1. Based on the germline V gene, the CDR1 and CDR2 sequences are MGHRA and YSYEKL. V and J are trimmed by 1 base and 5 bases, and the gene matches miss 8 bases of the junction. In the paper's terms, the treatment or condition label means: live attenuated yellow fever vaccine strain. PBMCs were isolated from peripheral blood using a standard Ficoll-Paque protocol. Dynabeads CD4 and CD8 positive selection kits were used to isolate the CD4 and CD8 T-cell fractions. TriZol was used to extract RNA from bulk PBMCs, CD4 and CD8 fractions, and dextramer-positive and dextramer-negative fractions.

The data were produced on an Illumina NovaSeq 6000. TCR cDNA was made using 5'RACE template switching, a step that added a universal primer site and unique molecular identifiers. Priming for cDNA synthesis came from both the TCR alpha and TCR beta constant segments. Two PCR steps were used to amplify libraries, with sample barcodes and sequencing adapters being added in the second step. Sequencing of libraries was performed on Illumina HiSeq 2500 (2x100 bp) or NovaSeq (2x150 bp). The study's own analysis went as follows. MIGEC handled demultiplexing of reads and collapsing into UMI consensus sequences, while MiXCR performed V(D)J alignment. Using edgeR on replicate PBMC samples, clonotypes were called vaccine-responding if FDR was below 0.01 and the log2 fold change was above 5 up to day 15. Bulk clonotypes were assigned CD4 or CD8 identity according to which sequenced CD4 or CD8 repertoire held them at higher abundance. Clones were called with MiXCR by TCRdb after fastp trimmed the public reads at Q25, and only in-frame beta chains were retained. Rows are unified per CDR3 protein, each entry keeping the most common DNA and genes. TCRdb, rather than the study authors, made the V and J calls. The sample includes 170,000 or so distinct CDR3 sequences, with around 9.3% observed a single time. The ten top clones hold about 40% of the sample.

This entry comes from a study of T cells after yellow fever vaccination (dated 2019 in TCRdb). Turning to the overall study: The SMART-Seq v4 Ultra Low Input RNA kit was used to prepare libraries from fractions with low cell numbers. To track T-cell clones before and after primary and booster YFV17D yellow fever vaccination, bulk TCR alpha and beta repertoires were sequenced longitudinally. Two healthy male donors made up the cohort, one aged 18 to 29 years and the other aged 30 to 40 years. Blood was collected at multiple timepoints before and after primary and secondary immunization, and bulk PBMC replicates and cell subsets were isolated. The full study reports these points: A small share of clonotypes was detected in both CD4 and CD8 compartments, with the overlap likely arising from convergent recombination. Computational filtering was required because FACS-sorted repertoires could contain abundant contaminating clonotypes from the bulk population. The secondary T-cell response was weaker than the primary response but faster, peaking on day 5 instead of day 15. The study included only two donors, which limits how far the findings can be generalized. After the booster, most of the clones that had expanded following primary vaccination were detected again (just under 97% of CD4 and around 90% of CD8), which suggests that memory was broadly maintained.

The receptor chain draws on TRBV4-1 and TRBJ2-7; 7 of the junction bases match TRBD1. The sequence derives from a man between 18 and 35 years old who received the YFV17D yellow fever vaccine. The material sequenced was CD8+ T cells sorted from PBMCs, taken 45 days after the yellow fever booster vaccination. The bases read TGCGCCAGCAGCCAAGTGAAAAGGACAGGCGACGAGCAGTACTTC. It specifies CASSQVKRTGDEQYF.